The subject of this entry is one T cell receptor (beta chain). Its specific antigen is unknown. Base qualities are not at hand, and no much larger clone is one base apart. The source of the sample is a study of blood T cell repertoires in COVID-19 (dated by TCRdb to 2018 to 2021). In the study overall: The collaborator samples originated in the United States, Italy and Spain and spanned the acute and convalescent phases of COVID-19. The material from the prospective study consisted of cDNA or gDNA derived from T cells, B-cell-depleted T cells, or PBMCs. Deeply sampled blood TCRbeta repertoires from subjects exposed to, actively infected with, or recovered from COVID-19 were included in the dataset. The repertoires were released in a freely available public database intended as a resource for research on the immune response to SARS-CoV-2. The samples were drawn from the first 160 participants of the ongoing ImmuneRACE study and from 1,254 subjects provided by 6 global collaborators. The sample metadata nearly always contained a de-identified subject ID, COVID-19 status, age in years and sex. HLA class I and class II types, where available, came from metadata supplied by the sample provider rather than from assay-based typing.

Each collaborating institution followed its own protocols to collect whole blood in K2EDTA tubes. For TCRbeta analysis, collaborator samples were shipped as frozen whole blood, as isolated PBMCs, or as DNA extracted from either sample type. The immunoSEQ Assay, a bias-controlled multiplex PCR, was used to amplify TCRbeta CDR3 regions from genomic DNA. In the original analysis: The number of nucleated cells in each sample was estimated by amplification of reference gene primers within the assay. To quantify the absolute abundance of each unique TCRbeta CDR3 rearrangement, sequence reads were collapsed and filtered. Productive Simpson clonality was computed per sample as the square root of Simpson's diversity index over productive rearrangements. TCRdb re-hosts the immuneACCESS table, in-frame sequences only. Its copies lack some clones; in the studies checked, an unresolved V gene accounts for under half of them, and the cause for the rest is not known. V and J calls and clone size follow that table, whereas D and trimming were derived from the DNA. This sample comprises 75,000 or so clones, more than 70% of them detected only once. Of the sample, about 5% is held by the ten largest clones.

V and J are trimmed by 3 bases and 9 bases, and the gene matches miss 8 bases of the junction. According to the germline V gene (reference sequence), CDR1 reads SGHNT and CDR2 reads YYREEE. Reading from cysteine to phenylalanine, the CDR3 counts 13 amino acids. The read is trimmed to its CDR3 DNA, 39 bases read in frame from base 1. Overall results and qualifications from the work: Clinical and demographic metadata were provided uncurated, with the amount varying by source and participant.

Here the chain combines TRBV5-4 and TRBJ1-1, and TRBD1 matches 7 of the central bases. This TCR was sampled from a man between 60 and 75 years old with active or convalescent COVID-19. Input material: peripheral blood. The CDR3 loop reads CASSSQRQGKAFF. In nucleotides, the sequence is TGTGCCAGCAGCTCCCAAAGACAGGGAAAAGCTTTCTTT.